Listed here is a single T cell receptor (beta chain). These data originate in a study of blood T cell repertoires in COVID-19. Across the whole study: The study drew acute and convalescent COVID-19 samples from the United States, Italy and Spain. PBMCs, B-cell-depleted T cells, or T cells were the source of the cDNA or gDNA that made up the material.

Per the original methods: Cell counts per sample came from amplifying reference gene primers. TCRdb's table, derived via immunoSEQ multiplex PCR, lists solely in-frame clones and lacks some. The V and J calls and clone size were taken over from that table, and D and trimming were inferred from the DNA. The table lists fewer than 250,000 clones, 88% of them singletons, with roughly 2.6% in the top ten. Germline values: CDR1 LNHNV, CDR2 YYDKDF (reference sequence). After removal of 8 bases from V and 4 bases from J, the junction contained 10 bases not matched to a gene. The CDR3 extends over 15 amino acids.

This receptor was identified in a woman aged 55-70 years with acute or convalescent COVID-19. Sequencing input: peripheral blood. The chain is built from TRBV15 and TRBJ2-7; 11 bases are a match to TRBD2. The CDR3 here is CATRQGLAESYEQYF. The DNA of the CDR3 is TGTGCCACCCGCCAGGGACTAGCGGAAAGTTACGAGCAGTACTTC.